This T cell receptor (beta chain) was found in a study of regulatory T cells in long-lasting Graves disease. Points from the study as a whole: Reduced TCR diversity was observed in persistent Graves' patients versus newly diagnosed patients.

Sample time point: persistent/refractory GD, antithyroid drugs over 5 years with positive TRAb. From RNA extracted from PBMCs, the TCR library was made. To make TCR beta libraries, researchers used iRepertoire HTBI primers and Arm-PCR of CDR3 regions. MiXCR was run by TCRdb on the multiplex PCR reads, yielding one entry per CDR3 protein. Here the sample spans a few hundred thousand distinct CDR3 sequences, about 20% being singletons. V shed 4 bases, J shed 2 bases, and the junction held 4 bases outside the gene matches. The CDR3 spans 16 residues. CDR1 is MDHEN, CDR2 SYDVKM, per germline. This clonotype was detected ten times or more. Antigen specificity is unknown.

The chain recombines TRBV28 with TRBJ2-6, with 8 bases lining up with TRBD1. This TCR derives from a female donor with Graves disease. The sequencing here drew on peripheral blood mononuclear cells (PBMCs), taken when the disease was refractory, from a patient treated with antithyroid drugs. CDR3 nucleotides: TGTGCCAGCAGTTCTGCAGGGGGCCCTGGGGCCAACGTCCTGACTTTC. Protein: CASSSAGGPGANVLTF.